These T cell receptor beta chains were read from a single sample in a study of blood T cell repertoires in COVID-19. Profiled with immunoSEQ multiplex PCR; TCRdb holds only in-frame clones, not every one. The profile covers fewer than 200,000 clones, with about 80% appearing a single time and about 1.6% taken by the ten largest. Sequencing input: peripheral blood. These receptors were obtained from a human donor in a cohort sampled during active COVID-19. Both conserved end residues are part of each CDR3. The D gene is left open where the match is weak. Not every row has a clone size; where given, it reads once, few, many or a size class.

CDR3 DNA,CDR3 protein,V gene,D gene,CDR3 length,J gene,clone size
TGTGCCACCAGCAGAGGGTCATCCGGACGGGGGGCGCGGAGAGAGCAGTACTTC,CATSRGSSGRGARREQYF,TRBV15,.,18,TRBJ2-7,.
TGTGCCAGCAGCAGCCGGGGAGCAACTTACGAGCAGTACTTC,CASSSRGATYEQYF,TRBV9,.,14,TRBJ2-7,.
TGTGCCAGCAGTCCCGGGACCTACGAGCAGTACTTC,CASSPGTYEQYF,TRBV28,.,12,TRBJ2-7,once
TGTGCCAGCAGCACAATGGACAGGATCTCCTACGAGCAGTACTTC,CASSTMDRISYEQYF,TRBV28,TRBD1,15,TRBJ2-7,few
TGTGCCAGCAGCGCCGGGACAGCGAACACTGAAGCTTTCTTT,CASSAGTANTEAFF,TRBV5-4,TRBD1,14,TRBJ1-1,.
TGTGCCAGCAGCAAAAGCGGTAGCGGGATATCCGAGCAGTACTTC,CASSKSGSGISEQYF,TRBV25-1,TRBD2,15,TRBJ2-7,few
TGTGCCAGCAGCTTTAGCGGTCGCTCCTACAATGAGCAGTTCTTC,CASSFSGRSYNEQFF,TRBV11-2,.,15,TRBJ2-1,few
TGTGCCAGCAGTTACTCTTCAGTCGGGACCTACGAGCAGTACTTC,CASSYSSVGTYEQYF,TRBV6-5,.,15,TRBJ2-7,.
TGTGCCAGCGGTTTGGACAGGGGGGGCAATCAGCCCCAGCATTTT,CASGLDRGGNQPQHF,TRBV7-9,TRBD1,15,TRBJ1-5,.
TGTGCCAGCAGTTCGACCGGGTTCTCTTCCTACAATGAGCAGTTCTTC,CASSSTGFSSYNEQFF,TRBV6-5,.,16,TRBJ2-1,.
TGCGCCAGCAGTCAATCGCACCCGGTCCCCCCGGGTCCAGCGGGAGAAACCTACGAGCAGTACTTC,CASSQSHPVPPGPAGETYEQYF,TRBV23-1,TRBD2,22,TRBJ2-7,once
TGTGCCAGCAGCTTGAGGAGGAACACCGGGGAGCTGTTTTTT,CASSLRRNTGELFF,TRBV11-2,.,14,TRBJ2-2,once
TGTGCCAGCAGTTCAGGACTAGCGCAGACCTACGAGCAGTACTTC,CASSSGLAQTYEQYF,TRBV6-5,TRBD2,15,TRBJ2-7,.
TGTGCCAGCAGTTTATCGGGACTAGCGGGAGCTGGGGCCAACGTCCTGACTTTC,CASSLSGLAGAGANVLTF,TRBV27,TRBD2,18,TRBJ2-6,.
TGTGCCAGCAGCGCCCCAAGCGGGGGGGCACTGCAGTTCTTC,CASSAPSGGALQFF,TRBV9,TRBD2,14,TRBJ2-1,.
TGTGCCAGCAGCGTGGGGACAGCTAGCTCCTACGAGCAGTACTTC,CASSVGTASSYEQYF,TRBV9,TRBD1,15,TRBJ2-7,.
TGTGCCAGCAGCTTAGGACTAGCGGGAGTGTACGAGCAGTACTTC,CASSLGLAGVYEQYF,TRBV7-9,TRBD2,15,TRBJ2-7,.
TGTGCCAGCAGCTTCCGGGACTCCGCGGACGAGCAGTACTTC,CASSFRDSADEQYF,TRBV7-3,.,14,TRBJ2-7,few
TGTGCCAGCAGTTACCAGGGAATGAACACTGAAGCTTTCTTT,CASSYQGMNTEAFF,TRBV6-2/TRBV6-3,.,14,TRBJ1-1,.
TGTGCCAGCTCACCTTCCAGCCAGGGGTACGGAAACACCATATATTTT,CASSPSSQGYGNTIYF,TRBV18,.,16,TRBJ1-3,.
TGTGCCAGCAGTTCTACCGGGACAGTGGGACAGCCCCAGCATTTT,CASSSTGTVGQPQHF,TRBV7-8,TRBD1,15,TRBJ1-5,few
TGTGCCAGCAGTGAACAGGCTGGGGCCAACGTCCTGACTTTC,CASSEQAGANVLTF,TRBV6-1,.,14,TRBJ2-6,few
TGTGCCACCAGCAGAGATCGGGGTCAAGAGACCCAGTACTTC,CATSRDRGQETQYF,TRBV15,.,14,TRBJ2-5,once
TGCGCCAGCAGCGCTCTGGAGTCGATGGGTTACGAGCAGTACTTC,CASSALESMGYEQYF,TRBV5-1,.,15,TRBJ2-7,.
TGCGCCAGCAGCCTCTTTGCGGGAGAACACCGGGGGGAGCTGTTTTTT,CASSLFAGEHRGELFF,TRBV4-3,TRBD2,16,TRBJ2-2,.
TGTGCCAGCGCAATACAGGGGTACGAGCAGTACTTC,CASAIQGYEQYF,TRBV2,TRBD1,12,TRBJ2-7,.
TGTGCCAGCAGTCCCCGGAGGAAGCCCCAGCATTTT,CASSPRRKPQHF,TRBV28,.,12,TRBJ1-5,.
TGCGCCAGCAGGGAGGAACAGGTTGGCGATCAGCCCCAGCATTTT,CASREEQVGDQPQHF,TRBV10-1,.,15,TRBJ1-5,.
TGTGCCAGCAGTGGCCCCCTAGGGACAGGGGACTCACCCCTCCACTTT,CASSGPLGTGDSPLHF,TRBV28,TRBD1,16,TRBJ1-6,.
TGTGCCAGCAGCATCCATAGCGGGACGCCTCAAGAGACCCAGTACTTC,CASSIHSGTPQETQYF,TRBV9,TRBD2,16,TRBJ2-5,.
TGTGCCAGCAGCCTACTGCGAACTGAAGCTTTCTTT,CASSLLRTEAFF,TRBV6-2/TRBV6-3,.,12,TRBJ1-1,.
TGTGCCAGCAGTCTTACCTACGAGCAGTACTTC,CASSLTYEQYF,TRBV27,.,11,TRBJ2-7,.
TGTGCCTGGAGGGCCGACTACAGGGGATTGTATAATTCACCCCTCCACTTT,CAWRADYRGLYNSPLHF,TRBV30,TRBD1,17,TRBJ1-6,.
TGTGCCAGCAGTGATACACCGAATTCACCCCTCCACTTT,CASSDTPNSPLHF,TRBV6-2/TRBV6-3,.,13,TRBJ1-6,few
TGTGCCAGCAGTTTATCGGGTAACTATGGCTACACCTTC,CASSLSGNYGYTF,TRBV28,.,13,TRBJ1-2,.